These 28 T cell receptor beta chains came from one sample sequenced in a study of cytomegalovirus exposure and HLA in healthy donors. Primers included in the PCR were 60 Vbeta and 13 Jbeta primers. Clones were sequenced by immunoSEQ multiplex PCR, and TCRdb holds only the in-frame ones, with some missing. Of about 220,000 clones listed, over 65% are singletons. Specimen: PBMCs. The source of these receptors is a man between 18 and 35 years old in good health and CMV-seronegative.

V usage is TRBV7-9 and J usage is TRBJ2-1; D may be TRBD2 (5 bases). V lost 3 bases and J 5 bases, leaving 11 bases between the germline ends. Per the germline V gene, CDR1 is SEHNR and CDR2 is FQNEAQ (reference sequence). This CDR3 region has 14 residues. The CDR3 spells CASSFLGSDNEQFF. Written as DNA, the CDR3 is TGTGCCAGCAGCTTCCTTGGGAGTGACAATGAGCAGTTCTTC.

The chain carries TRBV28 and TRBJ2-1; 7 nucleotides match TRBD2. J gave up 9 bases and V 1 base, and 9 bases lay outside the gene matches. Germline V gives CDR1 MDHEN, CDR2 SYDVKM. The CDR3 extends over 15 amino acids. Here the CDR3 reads CASSLLGGAGSEQFF. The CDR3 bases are TGTGCCAGCAGTTTATTGGGGGGAGCGGGAAGTGAGCAGTTCTTC.

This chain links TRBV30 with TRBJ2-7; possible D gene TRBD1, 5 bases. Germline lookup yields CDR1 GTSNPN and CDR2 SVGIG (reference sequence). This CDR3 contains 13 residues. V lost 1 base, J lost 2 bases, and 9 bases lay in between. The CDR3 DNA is TGTGCCTGGAGTGCAGGACAAACCTACGAGCAGTACTTC. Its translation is CAWSAGQTYEQYF.

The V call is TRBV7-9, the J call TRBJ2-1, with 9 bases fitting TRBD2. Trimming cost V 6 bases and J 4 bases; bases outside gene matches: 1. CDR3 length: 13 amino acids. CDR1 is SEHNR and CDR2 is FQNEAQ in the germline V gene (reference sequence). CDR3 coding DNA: TGTGCCAGCAGTACTAGCGGGTACAATGAGCAGTTCTTC. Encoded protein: CASSTSGYNEQFF.

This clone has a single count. The CDR3: CASRQGIGELFF. CDR3 bases: TGTGCCAGCCGACAGGGAATCGGGGAGCTGTTTTTT. The V call is TRBV2, the J call TRBJ2-2, with 7 bases fitting TRBD1. This CDR3 is 12 amino acids long. Germline V CDR1 and CDR2: SNHLY, FYNNEI. V lost 8 bases and J lost 7; bases outside the gene matches: 4. The full variable domain, with the rest looked up from reference TRBV2 and TRBJ2-2, is EPEVTQTPSHQVTQMGQEVILRCVPISNHLYFYWYRQILGQKVEFLVSFYNNEISEKSEIFDDQFSVERPDGSNFTLKIRSTKLEDSAMYFCASRQGIGELFFGEGSRLTVL.

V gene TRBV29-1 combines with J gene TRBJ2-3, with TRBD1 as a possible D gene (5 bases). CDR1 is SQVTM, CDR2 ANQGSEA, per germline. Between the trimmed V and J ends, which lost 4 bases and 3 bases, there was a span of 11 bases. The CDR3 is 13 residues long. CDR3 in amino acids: CSVGAGLTDTQYF. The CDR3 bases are TGCAGCGTTGGGGCAGGGTTGACAGATACGCAGTATTTT.

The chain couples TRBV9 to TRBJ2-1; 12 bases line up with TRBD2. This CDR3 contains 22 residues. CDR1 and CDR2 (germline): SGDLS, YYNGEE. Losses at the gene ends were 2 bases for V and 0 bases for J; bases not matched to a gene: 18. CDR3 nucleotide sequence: TGTGCCAGCAGCGTGCTGAGAGGGGTTGGGACTAGCGGGCCGACCTCCTACAATGAGCAGTTCTTC. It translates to CASSVLRGVGTSGPTSYNEQFF.

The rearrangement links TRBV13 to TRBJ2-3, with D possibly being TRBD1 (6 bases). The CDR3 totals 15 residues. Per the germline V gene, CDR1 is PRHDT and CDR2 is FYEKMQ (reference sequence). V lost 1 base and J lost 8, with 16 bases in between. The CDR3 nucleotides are TGTGCCAGCAGCTTAGAGGCAGGGGCTCAGGCTACGCAGTATTTT. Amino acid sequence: CASSLEAGAQATQYF.

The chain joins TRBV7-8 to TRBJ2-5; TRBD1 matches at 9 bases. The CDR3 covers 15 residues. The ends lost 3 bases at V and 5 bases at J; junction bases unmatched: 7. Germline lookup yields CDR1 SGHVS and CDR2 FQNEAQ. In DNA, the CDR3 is TGTGCCAGCAGCTTCGGGACAGGGCAGGCGGAGACCCAGTACTTC. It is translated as CASSFGTGQAETQYF.

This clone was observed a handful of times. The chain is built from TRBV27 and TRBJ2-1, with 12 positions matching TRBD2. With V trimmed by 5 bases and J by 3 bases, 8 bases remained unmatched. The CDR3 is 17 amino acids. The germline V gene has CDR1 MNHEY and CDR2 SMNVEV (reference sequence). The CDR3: CASSLAPTSGSYNEQFF. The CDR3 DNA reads TGTGCCAGCAGTCTAGCCCCGACTAGCGGGAGCTACAATGAGCAGTTCTTC.

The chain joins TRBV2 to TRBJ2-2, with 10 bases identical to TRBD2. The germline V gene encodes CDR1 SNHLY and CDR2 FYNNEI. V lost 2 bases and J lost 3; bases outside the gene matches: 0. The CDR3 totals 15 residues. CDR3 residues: CASSELAGDTGELFF. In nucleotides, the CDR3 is TGTGCCAGCAGTGAACTAGCGGGAGACACCGGGGAGCTGTTTTTT.

CDR3 nucleotide sequence: TGTGCCATCGGGACTGTAAGGGCCCCAACGGGGGGCTACACCTTC. Residues: CAIGTVRAPTGGYTF. The genes are TRBV28 and TRBJ1-2; D perhaps matches TRBD1 (5 bases). This CDR3 is 15 amino acids long. Deletions cut 10 bases from V and 8 bases from J, with 26 bases between. CDR1 and CDR2 from the germline V gene are MDHEN and SYDVKM.

The CDR3 DNA is TGTGCCAGCAGCTCCCGACCCGGGACAGGGAGAAGCAATCAGCCCCAGCATTTT. It specifies CASSSRPGTGRSNQPQHF. The chain couples TRBV7-6 to TRBJ1-5; 9 nucleotides line up with TRBD1. V dropped 4 bases and J dropped 1; count of bases not matched to a gene: 11. Germline CDR1 is SGHVS and CDR2 is FNYEAQ. The CDR3 contains 18 residues.

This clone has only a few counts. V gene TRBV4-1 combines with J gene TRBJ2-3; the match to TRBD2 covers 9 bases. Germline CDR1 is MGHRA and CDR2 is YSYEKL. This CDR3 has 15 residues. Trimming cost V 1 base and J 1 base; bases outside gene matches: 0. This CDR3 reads CASSQVAGGTDTQYF. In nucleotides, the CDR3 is TGCGCCAGCAGCCAAGTAGCGGGGGGCACAGATACGCAGTATTTT.

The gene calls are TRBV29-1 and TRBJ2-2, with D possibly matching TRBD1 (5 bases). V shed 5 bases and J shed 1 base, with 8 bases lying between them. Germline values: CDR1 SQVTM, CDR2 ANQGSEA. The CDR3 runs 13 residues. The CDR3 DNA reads TGCAGCGTTTTCGACAGGAACACCGGGGAGCTGTTTTTT. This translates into CSVFDRNTGELFF.

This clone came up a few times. The CDR3 is CASSPRAENTEAFF. Written as DNA, the CDR3 is TGTGCCAGCAGCCCGAGGGCCGAGAACACTGAAGCTTTCTTT. This chain connects TRBV5-5 to TRBJ1-1; no reliable D call. Trimming stripped 4 bases from V and 1 base from J, with 11 bases between. The CDR3 runs 14 residues. Germline assignment: CDR1 SGHKS and CDR2 YYEKEE (reference sequence).

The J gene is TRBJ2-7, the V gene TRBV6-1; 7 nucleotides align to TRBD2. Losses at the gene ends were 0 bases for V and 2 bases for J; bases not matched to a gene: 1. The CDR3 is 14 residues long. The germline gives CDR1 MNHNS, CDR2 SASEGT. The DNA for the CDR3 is TGTGCCAGCAGTGAAGCGGGAGGGCCCTACGAGCAGTACTTC. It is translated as CASSEAGGPYEQYF.

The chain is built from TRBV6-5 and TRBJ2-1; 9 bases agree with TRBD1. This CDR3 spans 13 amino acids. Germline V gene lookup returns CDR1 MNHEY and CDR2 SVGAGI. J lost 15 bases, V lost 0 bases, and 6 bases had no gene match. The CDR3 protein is CASSYSIQGAGFF. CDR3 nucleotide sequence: TGTGCCAGCAGTTACTCGATACAGGGGGCCGGGTTCTTC.

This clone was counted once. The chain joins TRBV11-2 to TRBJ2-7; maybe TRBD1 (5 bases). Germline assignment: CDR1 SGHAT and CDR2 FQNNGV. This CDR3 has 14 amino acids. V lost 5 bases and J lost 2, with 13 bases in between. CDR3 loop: CASSIHDRTYEQYF. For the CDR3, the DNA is TGTGCCAGCAGCATTCACGACAGAACCTACGAGCAGTACTTC.

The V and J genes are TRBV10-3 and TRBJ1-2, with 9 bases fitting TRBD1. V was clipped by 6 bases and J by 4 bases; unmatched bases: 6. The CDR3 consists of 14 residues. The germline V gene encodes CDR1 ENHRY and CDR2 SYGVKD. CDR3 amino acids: CAIRYRGLGYGYTF. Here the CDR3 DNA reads TGTGCCATCAGGTACAGGGGGCTTGGCTATGGCTACACCTTC.

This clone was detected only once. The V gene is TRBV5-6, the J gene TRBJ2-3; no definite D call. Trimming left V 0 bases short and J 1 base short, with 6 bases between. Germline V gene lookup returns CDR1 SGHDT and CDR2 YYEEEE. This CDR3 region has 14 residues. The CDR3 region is CASSLVRGTDTQYF. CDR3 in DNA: TGTGCCAGCAGCTTGGTTAGAGGCACAGATACGCAGTATTTT.

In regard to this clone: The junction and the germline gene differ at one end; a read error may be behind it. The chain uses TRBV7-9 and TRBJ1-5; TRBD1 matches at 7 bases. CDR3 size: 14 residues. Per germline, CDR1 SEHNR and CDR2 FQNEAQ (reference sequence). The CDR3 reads CSSSYHTDRAPQHF. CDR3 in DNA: TGTTCCAGCAGCTATCACACCGACAGGGCCCCCCAGCATTTT.

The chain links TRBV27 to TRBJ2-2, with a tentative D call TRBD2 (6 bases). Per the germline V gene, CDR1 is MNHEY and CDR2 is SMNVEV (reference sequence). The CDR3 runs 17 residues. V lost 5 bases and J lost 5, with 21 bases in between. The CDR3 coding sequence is TGTGCCAGCAGTCCCGGACTCAAACTAGGAGGGACCGGGGAGCTGTTTTTT. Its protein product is CASSPGLKLGGTGELFF.

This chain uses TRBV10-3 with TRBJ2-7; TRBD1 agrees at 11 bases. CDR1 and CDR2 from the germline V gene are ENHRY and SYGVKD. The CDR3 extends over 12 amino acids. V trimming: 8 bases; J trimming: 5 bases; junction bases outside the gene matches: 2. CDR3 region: CAIGTGGNEQYF. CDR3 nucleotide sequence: TGTGCCATCGGGACAGGGGGAAACGAGCAGTACTTC.

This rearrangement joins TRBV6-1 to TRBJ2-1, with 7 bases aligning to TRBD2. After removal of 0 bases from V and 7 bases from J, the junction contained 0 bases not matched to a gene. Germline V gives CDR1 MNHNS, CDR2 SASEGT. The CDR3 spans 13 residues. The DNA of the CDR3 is TGTGCCAGCAGTGAAGCGGGGGGGAATGAGCAGTTCTTC. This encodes CASSEAGGNEQFF.

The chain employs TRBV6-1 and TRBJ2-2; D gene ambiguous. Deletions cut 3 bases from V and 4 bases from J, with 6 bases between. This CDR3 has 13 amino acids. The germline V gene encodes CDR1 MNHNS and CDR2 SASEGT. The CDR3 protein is CASSDRITGELFF. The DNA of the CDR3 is TGTGCCAGCAGTGACAGAATCACCGGGGAGCTGTTTTTT.

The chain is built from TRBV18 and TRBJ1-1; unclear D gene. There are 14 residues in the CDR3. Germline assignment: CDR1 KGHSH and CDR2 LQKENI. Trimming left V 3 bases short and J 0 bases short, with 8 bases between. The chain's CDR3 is CASSPRGMNTEAFF. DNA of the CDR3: TGTGCCAGCTCACCCCGCGGGATGAACACTGAAGCTTTCTTT.

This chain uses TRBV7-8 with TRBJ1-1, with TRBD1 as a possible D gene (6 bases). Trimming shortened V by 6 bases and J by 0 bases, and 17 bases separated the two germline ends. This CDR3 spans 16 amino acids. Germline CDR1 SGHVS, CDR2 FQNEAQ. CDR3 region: CASSQVQGRMNTEAFF. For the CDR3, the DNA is TGTGCCAGCAGTCAAGTACAGGGTAGGATGAACACTGAAGCTTTCTTT.